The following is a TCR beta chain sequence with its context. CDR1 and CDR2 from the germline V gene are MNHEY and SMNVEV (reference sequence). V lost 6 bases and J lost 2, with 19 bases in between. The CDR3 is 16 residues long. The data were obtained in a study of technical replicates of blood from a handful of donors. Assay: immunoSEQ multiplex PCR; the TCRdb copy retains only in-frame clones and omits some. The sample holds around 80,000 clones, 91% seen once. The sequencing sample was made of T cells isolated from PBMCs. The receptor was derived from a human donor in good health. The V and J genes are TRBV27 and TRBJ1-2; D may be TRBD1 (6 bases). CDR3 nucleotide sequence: TGTGCCAGCAGAAAAGCGGGGGCGTCATTAAACTATGGCTACACCTTC. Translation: CASRKAGASLNYGYTF.